This paragraph reports one TCR beta chain. The CDR3 is made up of 15 amino acids. Germline CDR1 MDHEN, CDR2 SYDVKM. V was cut by 11 bases and J by 0 bases, with 17 bases left in between. This specimen belongs to a study of T cell changes during pregnancy in multiple sclerosis. Measured with immunoSEQ multiplex PCR; TCRdb has only the in-frame clones, and not every one. Of 25,000 to 30,000 clones listed, around nine tenths were seen once; the top ten hold 0.5% to 0.6%. The sequence was obtained from a female donor in good health, enrolled as a control in a pregnancy study. The sequencing used CD4+ T cells from peripheral blood mononuclear cells, collected in the first trimester of pregnancy. The rearrangement links TRBV28 to TRBJ1-3, with D possibly TRBD1 on 5 matching bases. CDR3 sequence: CAAERGSPSGNTIYF. The CDR3 nucleotides are TGTGCCGCAGAACGGGGGTCTCCCTCTGGAAACACCATATATTTT.